The clone carrying this T cell receptor beta chain showed up just once. The data belong to a study of blood T cell repertoires in COVID-19. Study as a whole: Acute and convalescent COVID-19 specimens originated in the United States, Italy and Spain. In each case, the material was cDNA or gDNA derived from T cells, B-cell-depleted T cells, or PBMCs.

In the authors' methods: It was from reference gene primer amplification that nucleated cell counts were estimated. Here immunoSEQ multiplex PCR was the method, and the copy in TCRdb shows in-frame clones only, minus some. Clone size and the V and J calls come from that table; the DNA yielded D and trimming. The table records roughly 110,000 clones, less than 85% of them present only once. This CDR3 contains 17 residues. Germline V gene lookup returns CDR1 SGDLS and CDR2 YYNGEE. The V segment lost 0 bases and the J segment 4 bases; nucleotides outside the gene matches: 8. Sequenced material: peripheral blood. This TCR derives from a woman aged 60 to 75 with acute or convalescent COVID-19. The V call is TRBV9, the J call TRBJ2-5, with 11 positions matching TRBD2. The CDR3 region is CASSVATVAGGLETQYF. The CDR3 region has the DNA TGTGCCAGCAGCGTAGCTACGGTAGCGGGGGGGCTAGAGACCCAGTACTTC.